The sequence of this T cell receptor (beta chain) was determined in a study of T-cell reconstitution after alpha-beta-depleted transplantation in children. General study points: It was newly produced T cells that mostly accounted for T-cell counts and diversity one year after transplant. The origin of alpha-beta T cells about two months after transplant was reportedly several hundred expanded graft clones. The origin of high day-60 TCRbeta diversity in some patients lay in surviving recipient T cells and thymic progenitors.

The CDR3 spans 13 residues. CDR1 MNHEY and CDR2 SVGEGT come from the germline V gene. Trimming removed 3 bases from V and 5 bases from J, with 10 bases in between. This clonotype was counted at least ten times. Its antigen is unknown. The library targeted TCRbeta and was prepared with unique molecular identifiers. TCRdb redid the calling of the PCR reads with MiXCR, one entry per CDR3 protein. In the table there are hundreds of thousands of distinct CDR3 sequences, roughly 7.8% of which are singletons. The chain has TRBV6-2 or TRBV6-3 and TRBJ1-1, with D possibly matching TRBD1 (5 bases). This TCR was sampled from a female patient between 2 and 15 years old who had a stem cell transplant for Fanconi anemia, so the T cells may come from the graft donor. This specimen consisted of peripheral blood, obtained 360 days after TCRalphabeta/CD19-depleted stem cell transplant. The CDR3, as DNA: TGTGCCAGCAGTTATTCCAGGGTTACTGAAGCTTTCTTT. Amino acid sequence: CASSYSRVTEAFF.